The entry below gives a single T cell receptor (beta chain) sequence along with its context. No cognate antigen has been identified for it. Per-base quality was not reported, and no clone a single base away is much larger than it. Trimming costs V 6 bases and J 4 bases, and their ends lie 9 bases apart. From cysteine to phenylalanine, the CDR3 is 12 amino acids long. Only the CDR3 DNA stays, 36 bases, in frame from base 1. CDR1 and CDR2, looked up from the germline V gene, are MDHEN and SYDVKM. The trial excluded patients who had a history of autoimmune disease or who were on systemic immunosuppression. In every dose cohort, peripheral blood was drawn for TCR sequencing at baseline, cycle 4 day 1, and cycle 7 day 1. Samples came from an open-label, multicenter, first-in-human phase I dose-escalation trial of ivuxolimab. Adults with locally advanced or metastatic melanoma, renal cell carcinoma, hepatocellular carcinoma or head and neck squamous cell carcinoma were enrolled in the trial. Before TCR sequencing, CD4+ and CD8+ T cells were separately sorted from peripheral blood.

This record belongs to a study of OX40 agonist ivuxolimab in advanced cancers. About the study as a whole: Ivuxolimab, which targeted the costimulatory receptor OX40 (CD134), was an agonistic, fully human IgG2 monoclonal antibody. Partial responses occurred in three dose-escalation patients, of whom one had hepatocellular carcinoma and two had cutaneous melanoma. Of the roughly 52 patients in dose escalation, about 20 had hepatocellular carcinoma, about 15 had melanoma, 9 had renal cell carcinoma and 9 had head and neck cancer. Peripheral TCRbeta sequencing aimed to test whether ivuxolimab altered TCR sequence diversity and caused clonal T-cell expansion. Intravenous ivuxolimab was administered to patients every 2 weeks at six dose levels: 0.01, 0.1, 0.3, 1.5, 3 and 10 mg/kg. The dose-escalation cohort was approximately 83% male with a mean age of about 60 years, ranging from about 23 to 85. The paper covers the monotherapy dose-escalation part of the phase I ivuxolimab trial, which included N = 52 patients. Patients were allowed to have had prior anti-PD-1, anti-PD-L1 or anti-CTLA-4 therapy, and 40% of the dose-escalation patients had previously received checkpoint inhibitors. What the research found in general, with its limitations: At doses from 0.1 to 3.0 mg/kg, clonal expansion was seen in both CD4+ and CD8+ blood T cells between baseline and week 6. The antigen specificity of the clonally expanded peripheral T cells was not determined. In the 0.1-3.0 mg/kg groups, partial responders were among the patients with the lowest normalized peripheral clonal expansion, particularly in CD8+ T cells. Low levels of normalized T-cell clonal expansion were also seen in some patients who did not respond. After ivuxolimab, CD8+ T cells had more expanded clones than CD4+ T cells on average.

Genomic DNA was isolated from the sorted cells so that the TCRbeta CDR3 region could be sequenced. The immunoSEQ Assay was used to sequence the TCRbeta CDR3 regions. TCRdb obtained this table from immuneACCESS and retained in-frame rearrangements with V and J assigned. These tables miss some clones; where compared with another copy, unresolved V genes account for less than half of the shortfall, and the remainder is unexplained. The sample table holds roughly 68,000 clones, of which about nine tenths were seen once. The ten biggest clones cover roughly 8.2% of the sample. Sequences were derived from CD4+ or CD8+ T cells sorted from blood, sampled in a trial of the OX40 agonist ivuxolimab. The chain employs TRBV28 and TRBJ1-2; D gene: possibly TRBD1, on 5 matching bases. The sequence came from an adult with an advanced solid tumor such as melanoma, head and neck, liver or kidney cancer. CDR3 sequence: CASRTGVYGYTF. The sequenced DNA: TGTGCCAGCAGGACGGGGGTCTATGGCTACACCTTC.